Presented here are 18 T cell receptor beta chains from one specimen sequenced in a study of control samples from healthy donors and cancer patients. Here immunoSEQ multiplex PCR was the method, and the copy in TCRdb shows in-frame clones only, minus some. This table holds approximately 120,000 clones, approximately 90% found once. Sequencing was done on a sample of blood. Source of these receptors: a human donor in good health. The donor label of this sample is uncertain.

The J gene is TRBJ2-1, the V gene TRBV7-6; TRBD2 matches at 7 bases. Trimming at V came to 5 bases and at J to 5 bases, leaving 9 bases not matched to a gene. CDR3 length: 15 amino acids. Germline V CDR1 and CDR2: SGHVS, FNYEAQ. The CDR3 protein is CASSPGGRLNNEQFF. CDR3 DNA: TGTGCCAGCAGCCCCGGGGGGAGACTCAACAATGAGCAGTTCTTC.

The V gene is TRBV28, the J gene TRBJ2-1; no definite D call. Between the trimmed V and J ends, which lost 2 bases and 8 bases, there was a span of 1 base. CDR3 length equals 10 residues. Germline V gene sequence: CDR1 MDHEN, CDR2 SYDVKM. This CDR3 is CASSLDEQFF. DNA for the CDR3: TGTGCCAGCAGTTTAGATGAGCAGTTCTTC.

The chain employs TRBV3-1 (or the pseudogene TRBV3-2) and TRBJ2-1; tentative D call: TRBD2 (6 bases). The CDR3 is made up of 15 amino acids. Germline assignment: CDR1 LGHDT and CDR2 YNNKEL (reference sequence). Trimming pared 2 bases from V and 2 bases from J, leaving 10 bases between. DNA for the CDR3: TGTGCCAGCAGCCAATCACTAGCCACCTACAATGAGCAGTTCTTC. It is translated as CASSQSLATYNEQFF.

This clone came up a few times. The chain is built from TRBV15 and TRBJ2-5, with TRBD1 identical over 8 bases. The trim removed 1 base at V and 5 bases at J, leaving 6 bases unmatched. In germline, CDR1 is LNHNV, CDR2 YYDKDF (reference sequence). The CDR3 spans 15 residues. The CDR3 DNA is TGTGCCACCAGCAGAGCCCCAGGGGGCTGGGAGACCCAGTACTTC. This sequence encodes CATSRAPGGWETQYF.

The chain combines TRBV7-2 with TRBJ2-5, with D hard to call. V lost 1 base and J lost 7, with 13 bases in between. Germline V gene sequence: CDR1 SGHTA, CDR2 FQGNSA. The CDR3 extends over 14 amino acids. CDR3 DNA: TGTGCCAGCAGCTTAGTCCACATAGGCGGGACCCAGTACTTC. Translated, it gives CASSLVHIGGTQYF.

The chain employs TRBV24-1 and TRBJ2-5; the D call may be TRBD1 or TRBD2 (6 bases each). The CDR3 length is 12 residues. The V and J ends lost 3 bases and 13 bases respectively, with 14 bases between them. Germline CDR1 and CDR2: KGHDR and SFDVKD. The CDR3 DNA is TGTGCCACCAGTGATGGTACAGGGCGGGGGTACTTC. Translated: CATSDGTGRGYF.

V and J are TRBV19 and TRBJ1-1; D is uncertain. The CDR3 is 13 residues long. The V and J ends lost 6 bases and 6 bases respectively, with 14 bases between them. In germline, CDR1 is LNHDA, CDR2 SQIVND (reference sequence). CDR3 amino acids: CASSDSLGAEAFF. Written as DNA, the CDR3 is TGTGCCAGTAGCGACTCCCTCGGGGCTGAAGCTTTCTTT.

This chain uses TRBV4-2 with TRBJ1-3; the D gene is possibly TRBD1 (6 bases). Trimming left V 0 bases short and J 0 bases short, with 12 bases between. The germline V gene has CDR1 LGHNA and CDR2 YNFKEQ. The CDR3 contains 17 residues. The CDR3 loop is CASSQDGGRSSGNTIYF. The CDR3 coding sequence is TGTGCCAGCAGCCAAGATGGGGGCCGGAGCTCTGGAAACACCATATATTTT.

V gene TRBV6-2 or TRBV6-3 combines with J gene TRBJ2-3, with D possibly being TRBD2 (5 bases). Germline CDR1 MNHEY, CDR2 SVGEGT. V gave up 0 bases and J gave up 2 bases, with 6 bases separating them. The CDR3 consists of 14 residues. The CDR3 is CASSYSLVTDTQYF. The CDR3 nucleotides are TGTGCCAGCAGTTACTCACTAGTCACAGATACGCAGTATTTT.

The V gene is TRBV7-8, the J gene TRBJ1-6, with no clear D. This CDR3 region has 14 residues. Germline CDR1 is SGHVS and CDR2 is FQNEAQ. V was clipped by 5 bases and J by 5 bases, with 10 bases between them. The CDR3 DNA reads TGTGCCAGCAGCCCGTACACGGATAATTCACCCCTCCACTTT. Protein product: CASSPYTDNSPLHF. Drawing the rest from reference TRBV7-8 and TRBJ1-6, the complete variable domain is GAGVSQSPRYKVAKRGQDVALRCDPISGHVSLFWYQQALGQGPEFLTYFQNEAQLDKSGLPSDRFFAERPEGSVSTLKIQRTQQEDSAVYLCASSPYTDNSPLHFGNGTRLTVT.

The chain links TRBV28 to TRBJ2-3; 7 bases match TRBD1. V lost 7 bases and J lost 2; bases outside the gene matches: 15. Germline V gene lookup returns CDR1 MDHEN and CDR2 SYDVKM. This CDR3 contains 17 residues. The CDR3: CASTQGLGTEITDTQYF. CDR3 DNA sequence: TGTGCCAGCACCCAGGGTCTTGGGACAGAGATCACAGATACGCAGTATTTT.

The chain carries TRBV19 and TRBJ2-7; no clear D. Trimming cost V 5 bases and J 2 bases, with 13 bases left between them. Germline lookup yields CDR1 LNHDA and CDR2 SQIVND (reference sequence). The CDR3 length is 14 residues. The CDR3 DNA reads as TGTGCCAGTAGTCACCAGTCTTTTCCCTACGAGCAGTACTTC. Protein product: CASSHQSFPYEQYF.

The V and J genes are TRBV6-5 and TRBJ1-4; TRBD1 is a possible D gene (5 bases). The germline gives CDR1 MNHEY, CDR2 SVGAGI. V was shortened by 10 bases and J by 7 bases, with 16 bases between the two germline ends. The CDR3 runs 13 residues. This chain's CDR3 is CAIGPGQGEKLFF. The CDR3 DNA follows: TGTGCCATCGGCCCCGGGCAGGGTGAAAAACTGTTTTTT.

The chain combines TRBV6-5 with TRBJ2-4; D call uncertain. The CDR3 covers 14 residues. Germline V CDR1 and CDR2: MNHEY, SVGAGI. Trimming shortened V by 7 bases and J by 1 base, and 11 bases separated the two germline ends. DNA of the CDR3: TGTGCCAGCACCAAGCCCGGTGCCAAAAACATTCAGTACTTC. It encodes CASTKPGAKNIQYF.

This clone was recorded only once. V and J are TRBV7-9 and TRBJ2-1; the D is unclear. Looked up from germline, CDR1 is SEHNR and CDR2 is FQNEAQ (reference sequence). V lost 5 bases to trimming and J lost 9 bases, with 11 bases between them. The CDR3 totals 12 residues. The CDR3 sequence is CASSPDSGEQFF. CDR3 sequence (DNA): TGTGCCAGCAGCCCGGATTCTGGTGAGCAGTTCTTC.

In this sample, this clone turned up once. The V and J genes are TRBV15 and TRBJ1-1; D possibly corresponds to TRBD1 (5 bases). This CDR3 has 14 residues. Germline values: CDR1 LNHNV, CDR2 YYDKDF (reference sequence). The ends were cut back, 0 bases at V and 7 bases at J, with 12 bases in the middle. CDR3 bases: TGTGCCACCAGCAGAGATACCAGGGACCATGAAGCTTTCTTT. The encoded protein is CATSRDTRDHEAFF.

The genes are TRBV21-1 and TRBJ1-5. TRBV21-1 is a pseudogene segment. This CDR3 spans 12 amino acids. The CDR3 nucleotides are TGTGCCAGCAGCAAAGAAGATCAGCCCCAGCATTTT. Translating gives CASSKEDQPQHF.

J is TRBJ2-1 and V is TRBV12-5; D is unclear. Trimming shortened V by 2 bases and J by 8 bases, and 4 bases separated the two germline ends. This CDR3 contains 11 residues. Germline assignment: CDR1 LGHNT and CDR2 FRNRAP. The CDR3 nucleotides are TGTGCTAGTGGTTTGAGGGATGAGCAGTTCTTC. Amino acids: CASGLRDEQFF.